This TCR beta chain was recorded in a study of T-cell memory formation after mild COVID-19. About the research overall: Clustering of TCRs was largely donor specific.

Using constant-segment primers, 5'RACE produced TCR alpha and TCR beta cDNA libraries carrying sample barcodes and UMIs. Using its own MiXCR run on the 5' RACE reads, TCRdb lists one record per CDR3 protein. The repertoire holds approximately 350,000 distinct CDR3 sequences, with approximately 13% as singletons. This CDR3 contains 16 residues. The germline CDR1 and CDR2 sequences are MNHEY and SMNVEV (reference sequence). Losses at the gene ends were 6 bases for V and 4 bases for J; bases not matched to a gene: 12. This clonotype showed up just a few times. Sample: PBMCs or a T cell subset sorted from them (not recorded which). The genes are TRBV27 and TRBJ2-7; 10 positions match TRBD1. The TCR was taken from a young man who had mild COVID-19 (a few samples of this study predate the infection). Cell type and time point are not known. CDR3 region: CASSLSGTGVSYEQYF. DNA for the CDR3: TGTGCCAGCAGCTTAAGTGGGACAGGGGTTTCATACGAGCAGTACTTC.